Shown below are 2 T cell receptor beta chains from a single sample sequenced in a study of OX40 agonist ivuxolimab in advanced cancers. This table comes from immunoSEQ multiplex PCR, and its TCRdb copy is limited to in-frame clones, with some not included. The table has 40,000 to 45,000 clones, around 80% seen once. The sample in question was CD4+ or CD8+ T cells sorted from blood, obtained in a trial of the OX40 agonist ivuxolimab. The receptors originated from an adult with an advanced solid tumor such as melanoma, head and neck, liver or kidney cancer.

In DNA form, the CDR3 reads TGCGCCAGCAGCCATAAGGGACAGGGGACCGGGGAGCTGTTTTTT. Translating it yields CASSHKGQGTGELFF. The V gene is TRBV4-3, the J gene TRBJ2-2; 10 bases fit TRBD1. Trimming took 3 bases from V and 5 from J; bases not matched to a gene: 3. The V gene's germline CDR1 is LGHNA and CDR2 YSLEER. The CDR3 is 15 residues long.

The chain combines TRBV9 with TRBJ2-3; 9 bases fit TRBD2. Trimming at V came to 4 bases and at J to 0 bases, leaving 0 bases not matched to a gene. Germline CDR1 reads SGDLS; CDR2 reads YYNGEE. The CDR3 sequence is 14 residues long. CDR3 protein: CASSTSGSTDTQYF. The DNA of the CDR3 is TGTGCCAGCAGCACTAGCGGGAGCACAGATACGCAGTATTTT.